This TCR beta chain emerged from a study of cytomegalovirus exposure and HLA in healthy donors. Across the study: Approximately 80 million unique TCRs, all from HLA-typed donors, were included in an early release of the data.

Whole-study results and caveats: Rarity held for most TCR sequences, but there were some public TCRs that occurred in many donors. Later analysis found that TCR beta chains associated with HLA were more clonally expanded than other, equally common chains.

PCR amplification relied on 60 Vbeta primers (plus 13 Jbeta primers). Method: immunoSEQ multiplex PCR; TCRdb's copy keeps in-frame clones and lacks some. The table shows almost 200,000 clones, with roughly 77% occurring only once. In its sample, this clone was seen a few times. What it binds is not known. Trimming took 7 bases from V and 5 from J; bases not matched to a gene: 14. CDR1 is LNHNV, CDR2 YYDKDF, per germline (reference sequence). CDR3 length equals 16 residues. When sampled, the donors appeared nominally healthy, though they likely had unrecorded immune exposures. This sequence originates from a male donor in good health and CMV-seropositive. The sequenced material came from PBMCs. The rearrangement joins TRBV15 to TRBJ2-5, with TRBD2 identical over 9 bases. The CDR3 loop reads CATIPSQTSGGETQYF. CDR3 coding DNA: TGTGCCACCATCCCCTCCCAGACTAGCGGTGGGGAGACCCAGTACTTC.